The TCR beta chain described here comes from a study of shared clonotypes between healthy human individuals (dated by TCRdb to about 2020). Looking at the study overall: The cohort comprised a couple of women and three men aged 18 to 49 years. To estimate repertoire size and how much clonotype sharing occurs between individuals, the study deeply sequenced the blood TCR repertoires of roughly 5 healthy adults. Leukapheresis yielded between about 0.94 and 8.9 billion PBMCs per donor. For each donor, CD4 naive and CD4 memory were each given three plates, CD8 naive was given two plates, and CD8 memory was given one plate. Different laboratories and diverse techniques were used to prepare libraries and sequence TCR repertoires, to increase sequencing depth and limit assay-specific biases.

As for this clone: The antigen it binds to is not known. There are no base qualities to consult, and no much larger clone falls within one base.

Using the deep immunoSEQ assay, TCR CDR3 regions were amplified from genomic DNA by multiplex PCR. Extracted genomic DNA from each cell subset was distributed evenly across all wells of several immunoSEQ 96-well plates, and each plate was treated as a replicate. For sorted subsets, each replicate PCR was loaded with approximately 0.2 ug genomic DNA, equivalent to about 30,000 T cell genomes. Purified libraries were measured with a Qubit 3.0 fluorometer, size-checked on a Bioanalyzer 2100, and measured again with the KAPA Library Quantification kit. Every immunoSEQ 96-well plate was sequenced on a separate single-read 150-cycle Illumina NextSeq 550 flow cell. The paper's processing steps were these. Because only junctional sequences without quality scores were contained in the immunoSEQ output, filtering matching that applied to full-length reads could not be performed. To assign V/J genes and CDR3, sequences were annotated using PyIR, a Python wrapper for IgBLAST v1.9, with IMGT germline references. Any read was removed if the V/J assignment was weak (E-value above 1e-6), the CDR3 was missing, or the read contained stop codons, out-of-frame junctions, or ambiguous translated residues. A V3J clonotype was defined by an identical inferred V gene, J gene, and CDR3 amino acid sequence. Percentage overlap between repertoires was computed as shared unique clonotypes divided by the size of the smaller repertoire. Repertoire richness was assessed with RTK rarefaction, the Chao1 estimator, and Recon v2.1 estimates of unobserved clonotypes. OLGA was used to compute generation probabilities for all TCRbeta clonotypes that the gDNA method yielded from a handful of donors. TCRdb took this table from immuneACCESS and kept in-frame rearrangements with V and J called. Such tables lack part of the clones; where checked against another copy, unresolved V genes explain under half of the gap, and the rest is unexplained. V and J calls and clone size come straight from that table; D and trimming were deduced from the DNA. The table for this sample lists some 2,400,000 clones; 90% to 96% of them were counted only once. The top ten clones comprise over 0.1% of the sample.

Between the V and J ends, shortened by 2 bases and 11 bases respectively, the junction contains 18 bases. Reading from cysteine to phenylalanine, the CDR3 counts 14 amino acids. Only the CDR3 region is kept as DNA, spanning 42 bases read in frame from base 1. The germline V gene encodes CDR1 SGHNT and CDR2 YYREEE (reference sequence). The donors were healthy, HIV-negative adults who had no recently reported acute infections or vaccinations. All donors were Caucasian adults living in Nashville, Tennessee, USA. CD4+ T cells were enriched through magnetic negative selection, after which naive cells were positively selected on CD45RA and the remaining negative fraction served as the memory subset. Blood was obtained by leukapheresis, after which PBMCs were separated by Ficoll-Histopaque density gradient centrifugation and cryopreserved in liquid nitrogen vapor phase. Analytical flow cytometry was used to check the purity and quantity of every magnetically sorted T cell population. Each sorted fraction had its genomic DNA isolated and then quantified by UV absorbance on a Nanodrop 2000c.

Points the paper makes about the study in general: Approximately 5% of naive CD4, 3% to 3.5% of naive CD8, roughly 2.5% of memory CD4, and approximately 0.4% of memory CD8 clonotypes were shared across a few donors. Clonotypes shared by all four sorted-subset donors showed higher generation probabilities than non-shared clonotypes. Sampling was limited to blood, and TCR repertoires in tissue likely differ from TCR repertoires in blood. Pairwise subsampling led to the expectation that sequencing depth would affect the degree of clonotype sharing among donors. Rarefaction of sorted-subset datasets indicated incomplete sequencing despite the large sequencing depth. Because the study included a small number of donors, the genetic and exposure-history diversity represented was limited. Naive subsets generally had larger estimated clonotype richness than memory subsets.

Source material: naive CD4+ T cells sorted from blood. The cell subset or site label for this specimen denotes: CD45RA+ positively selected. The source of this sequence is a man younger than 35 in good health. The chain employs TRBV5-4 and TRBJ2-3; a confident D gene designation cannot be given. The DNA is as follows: TGTGCCAGCAGCTTCTATGACTCCGAGGTGGGGCAGTATTTT. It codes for CASSFYDSEVGQYF.